A selection of T cell receptor beta chains follows, all from one sample in a study of tumor-infiltrating lymphocytes in primary liver carcinoma. TCRdb re-derived calls from the multiplex PCR reads in MiXCR, one entry per CDR3 protein. The profile shows 200,000 or so distinct CDR3 sequences, roughly two thirds of them singletons. Sequenced material: peripheral blood. These receptors came from a woman aged 60-70 years with primary liver carcinoma and hepatitis B virus infection. CDR3s leave out the opening cysteine and the closing phenylalanine or tryptophan. Fields, in order: V gene, J gene, CDR3 length, CDR3 protein.

v_gene: TRBV5-4
j_gene: TRBJ2-7
len: 9
CDR3aa: ASSLGSLKY

v_gene: TRBV5-4
j_gene: TRBJ2-3
len: 13
CDR3aa: ASSQGQGHTDTQY

v_gene: TRBV6-1
j_gene: TRBJ1-4
len: 12
CDR3aa: ASRFVETNEKLF

v_gene: TRBV6-1
j_gene: TRBJ2-5
len: 12
CDR3aa: AGSEAQGGETQY

v_gene: TRBV30
j_gene: TRBJ2-5
len: 11
CDR3aa: AWTPGGRETQY

v_gene: TRBV11-3
j_gene: TRBJ2-1
len: 14
CDR3aa: ASSLGGQGAVSEQF

v_gene: TRBV7-8
j_gene: TRBJ1-2
len: 13
CDR3aa: ASSRLRGTTYGYT

v_gene: TRBV29-1
j_gene: TRBJ2-5
len: 12
CDR3aa: SATLPGGQETQY

v_gene: TRBV12-3/TRBV12-4
j_gene: TRBJ2-1
len: 13
CDR3aa: ASSLRTSVYNEQF

v_gene: TRBV7-9
j_gene: TRBJ1-2
len: 12
CDR3aa: ASTPSGRNYGYT

v_gene: TRBV4-2
j_gene: TRBJ2-5
len: 13
CDR3aa: ASGRRGTSHVTQY

v_gene: TRBV6-1
j_gene: TRBJ2-1
len: 12
CDR3aa: ASQQGYSYNEQF

v_gene: TRBV5-4
j_gene: TRBJ2-5
len: 14
CDR3aa: ASSLVWTGGKETQY

v_gene: TRBV6-1
j_gene: TRBJ2-3
len: 13
CDR3aa: ASSESVWAVDTQY

v_gene: TRBV11-3
j_gene: TRBJ1-1
len: 12
CDR3aa: TSSPNPTGRAAF

v_gene: TRBV12-3/TRBV12-4
j_gene: TRBJ1-5
len: 17
CDR3aa: ASSFALIRGRFDGQPQH

v_gene: TRBV5-1
j_gene: TRBJ2-3
len: 17
CDR3aa: ASSLEGATSGRSTDTQY

v_gene: TRBV6-1
j_gene: TRBJ2-1
len: 15
CDR3aa: ANSVSLAGTSANEQF

v_gene: TRBV11-2
j_gene: TRBJ2-3
len: 12
CDR3aa: ASSWNGNTDTQY

v_gene: TRBV11-2
j_gene: TRBJ2-3
len: 13
CDR3aa: ATGEGQNDVGTQY

v_gene: TRBV29-1
j_gene: TRBJ1-4
len: 13
CDR3aa: SANQRGTTNEKLF

v_gene: TRBV9
j_gene: TRBJ2-7
len: 13
CDR3aa: ASSFRDGGTYEQY

v_gene: TRBV12-3/TRBV12-4
j_gene: TRBJ2-1
len: 15
CDR3aa: ASSLRTETGSNNEQF

v_gene: TRBV6-2/TRBV6-3
j_gene: TRBJ2-7
len: 12
CDR3aa: VSSASGPRYEQY

v_gene: TRBV11-2
j_gene: -
len: 13
CDR3aa: DSRPRDRGNYEQF

v_gene: TRBV11-2
j_gene: TRBJ2-7
len: 12
CDR3aa: ASSSGQGTYEQY

v_gene: TRBV11-2
j_gene: TRBJ1-1
len: 10
CDR3aa: TSSTKQTEAF

v_gene: TRBV11-2
j_gene: TRBJ2-7
len: 16
CDR3aa: ASSPIRKQRTGGYEQY

v_gene: TRBV4-3
j_gene: TRBJ1-2
len: 13
CDR3aa: TCSQDSGTGDGYA

v_gene: TRBV11-1
j_gene: TRBJ2-2
len: 15
CDR3aa: ASSFENHPSNTGGLF

v_gene: TRBV20-1
j_gene: TRBJ1-5
len: 12
CDR3aa: TASRTQTNQPQH

v_gene: TRBV2
j_gene: TRBJ1-5
len: 12
CDR3aa: ASSRQGWYQPQH